The 12 T cell receptor beta chains given below trace back to one sample, sequenced in a study of blood T cell repertoires in COVID-19 (dated by TCRdb to between 2020 and 2021). Preparation of the library involved the immunoSEQ multiplex PCR assay. The immuneACCESS repertoire file appears here via TCRdb, limited to in-frame rearrangements. These files lack a portion of the clones; in checked studies, under half of the deficit traces to unresolved V genes, and the cause of the others is not known. The sample data list hundreds of thousands of clones, and roughly 90% of these were observed just once. The top ten constitute approximately 4% of the sample. Source material: peripheral blood. All receptors come from a woman aged 45-65 years with active or convalescent COVID-19.

The chain is built from TRBV19 and TRBJ1-2; 7 positions agree with TRBD1. In germline, CDR1 is LNHDA, CDR2 SQIVND (reference sequence). Germline trimming cut 6 bases from V and 3 bases from J; bases unmatched to any gene: 16. There are 17 residues in the CDR3. This CDR3 reads CASSPTYFTGAHYGYTF. In DNA form, the CDR3 reads TGTGCCAGTAGCCCCACTTACTTTACAGGGGCTCACTATGGCTACACCTTC.

This clone was recorded only once. The rearrangement joins TRBV6-6 to TRBJ2-2, with D hard to call. The CDR3 loop spans 16 amino acids. The V end lost 0 bases, the J end lost 2 bases, and 10 bases lay between the germline ends. Looked up from germline, CDR1 is MNHNY and CDR2 is SVGAGI (reference sequence). The CDR3: CASSYSRRSNTGELFF. The CDR3 region has the DNA TGTGCCAGCAGTTACTCGAGGAGATCTAACACCGGGGAGCTGTTTTTT.

The rearrangement joins TRBV19 to TRBJ1-5; possible D gene TRBD1, 6 bases. CDR1 is LNHDA and CDR2 is SQIVND in the germline V gene (reference sequence). Trimming shortened V by 3 bases and J by 5 bases, and 14 bases separated the two germline ends. The CDR3 totals 15 residues. The CDR3 reads CASSMGALDYQPQHF. The CDR3 nucleotides are TGTGCCAGTAGTATGGGGGCCCTGGACTATCAGCCCCAGCATTTT. Full variable domain (remainder filled in from reference TRBV19 and TRBJ1-5): DGGITQSPKYLFRKEGQNVTLSCEQNLNHDAMYWYRQDPGQGLRLIYYSQIVNDFQKGDIAEGYSVSREKKESFPLTVTSAQKNPTAFYLCASSMGALDYQPQHFGDGTRLSIL.

This clone was detected only once. The rearrangement links TRBV25-1 to TRBJ2-3; D possibly matches TRBD1 or TRBD2 (5 bases each). V dropped 4 bases and J dropped 0 bases, with 11 bases sitting between them. The length of the CDR3 is 15 residues. CDR1 MGHDK and CDR2 SYGVNS come from the germline V gene. CDR3 bases: TGTGCCAGCAGTGGATACAGGACTAGCACAGATACGCAGTATTTT. Protein product: CASSGYRTSTDTQYF.

This chain joins TRBV19 and TRBJ1-2; 7 bases agree with TRBD1. Germline V CDR1 and CDR2: LNHDA, SQIVND (reference sequence). The CDR3 totals 14 residues. Losses at the gene ends were 3 bases for V and 5 bases for J; bases not matched to a gene: 6. CDR3 amino acids: CASSITGAQYGYTF. The DNA of the CDR3 is TGTGCCAGTAGTATCACAGGGGCACAATATGGCTACACCTTC.

The V gene is TRBV18, the J gene TRBJ2-7, with TRBD1 identical over 7 bases. The CDR3 is made up of 16 amino acids. Germline-derived CDR1 and CDR2 are KGHSH and LQKENI. V gave up 2 bases and J gave up 1 base; unmatched junction bases: 8. As DNA, the CDR3 is TGTGCCAGCTCACCAAGTAGGACAGGAATTTCCTACGAGCAGTACTTC. This codes for CASSPSRTGISYEQYF.

The chain is built from TRBV10-1 and TRBJ2-7, with 8 bases aligning to TRBD1. V trimming: 1 base; J trimming: 4 bases; junction bases outside the gene matches: 3. The CDR3 contains 14 residues. Germline V gene data show CDR1 as WNHNN and CDR2 as SYGVQD (reference sequence). In nucleotides, the CDR3 is TGCGCCAGCAGTGAGTGGACAGGGATATACGAGCAGTACTTC. Translated, it gives CASSEWTGIYEQYF.

The V call is TRBV4-3, the J call TRBJ1-1, with a possible D match to TRBD1 (6 bases). The CDR3 sequence is 14 residues long. From germline, CDR1 is LGHNA and CDR2 YSLEER. Deletions cut 6 bases from V and 5 bases from J, with 16 bases between. CDR3: CASSQGRWGTEAFF. The CDR3 coding sequence is TGCGCCAGCAGTCAGGGGCGCTGGGGAACTGAAGCTTTCTTT.

The count of this clone is one. This chain uses TRBV24-1 with TRBJ1-5, with unresolved D. The V end lost 5 bases, the J end lost 3 bases, and 7 bases lay between the germline ends. The CDR3 has 13 residues. Germline-derived CDR1 and CDR2 are KGHDR and SFDVKD. The chain's CDR3 is CATSGGLNQPQHF. The CDR3 DNA sequence: TGTGCCACCAGTGGTGGACTCAATCAGCCCCAGCATTTT.

The gene calls are TRBV30 and TRBJ1-1; tentative D call: TRBD1 (6 bases). CDR3 length equals 19 residues. V was cut by 2 bases and J by 0 bases, with 25 bases left in between. The germline gives CDR1 GTSNPN, CDR2 SVGIG (reference sequence). In DNA, the CDR3 is TGTGCCTGGAGTCGAGTAAAGACAGGAACCTCGTACATGAACACTGAAGCTTTCTTT. Its protein product is CAWSRVKTGTSYMNTEAFF.

This chain uses TRBV6-4 with TRBJ1-1; tentatively, D is TRBD1 (5 bases). The germline gives CDR1 MRHNA, CDR2 SNTAGT. The V gene lost 0 bases and the J gene lost 10 bases, with 15 bases spanning the gap. The CDR3 runs to 14 residues. DNA of the CDR3: TGTGCCAGCAGTGACTCGGTGGGTGGCAGGGTAGCTTTCTTT. It specifies CASSDSVGGRVAFF.

This rearrangement joins TRBV9 to TRBJ1-4; D call uncertain. CDR1 and CDR2 from the germline V gene are SGDLS and YYNGEE. The CDR3 is made up of 14 amino acids. The ends were cut back, 2 bases at V and 4 bases at J, with 9 bases in the middle. The DNA of the CDR3 is TGTGCCAGCAGCGTCGGAGGGATTAATGAAAAACTGTTTTTT. It is translated as CASSVGGINEKLFF.